The rows below give T cell receptor beta chains drawn from one sample of a study of cytomegalovirus exposure and HLA in healthy donors. Libraries were prepared by immunoSEQ multiplex PCR; TCRdb keeps only in-frame clonotypes and omits some of them. The data show 110,000 to 150,000 clones, 73% seen once. The sequencing input was PBMCs. The receptor source for this set is a human donor in good health. CDR3s include the opening cysteine and the closing phenylalanine or tryptophan. A D gene is named only where the DNA matches it firmly. Not every row has a clone size; where given, it reads once, few, many or a size class.

V gene	D gene	J gene	clone size	CDR3 protein	CDR3 DNA
TRBV9	TRBD1	TRBJ2-5	NA	CASSRWDRQETQYF	TGTGCCAGCTCCAGGTGGGACAGACAAGAGACCCAGTACTTC
TRBV5-1	NA	TRBJ2-7	NA	CASSSERAGPYEQYF	TGCGCCAGCAGCTCTGAGCGGGCGGGCCCCTACGAGCAGTACTTC
TRBV9	TRBD2	TRBJ2-7	NA	CASSVGTSDSYEQYF	TGTGCCAGCAGCGTAGGGACTAGCGATTCCTACGAGCAGTACTTC
TRBV14	TRBD1	TRBJ2-3	NA	CASSHFLRGRDTQYF	TGTGCCAGCAGCCATTTTTTAAGGGGGCGAGATACGCAGTATTTT
TRBV5-1	TRBD2	TRBJ2-3	NA	CASSLVAGGTDTQYF	TGCGCCAGCAGCTTAGTAGCGGGGGGCACAGATACGCAGTATTTT
TRBV18	TRBD1	TRBJ2-7	NA	CASSADRGGEQYF	TGTGCCAGCTCTGCGGACAGGGGCGGGGAGCAGTACTTC
TRBV7-9	NA	TRBJ2-5	NA	CASGQQETQYF	TGTGCCAGCGGACAACAAGAGACCCAGTACTTC
TRBV18	NA	TRBJ2-1	few	CASSTGSYNEQFF	TGTGCCAGCTCAACGGGATCCTACAATGAGCAGTTCTTC
TRBV7-9	NA	TRBJ1-1	NA	CASSLQNTEAFF	TGTGCCAGCAGCTTACAGAACACTGAAGCTTTCTTT
TRBV10-3	NA	TRBJ2-6	NA	CAISESKGFGANVLTF	TGTGCCATCAGTGAGTCGAAGGGGTTTGGGGCCAACGTCCTGACTTTC
TRBV5-6	TRBD1	TRBJ1-2	NA	CASSPGTGPYSYGYTF	TGTGCCAGCAGCCCCGGGACAGGCCCCTATTCCTATGGCTACACCTTC
TRBV5-1	TRBD2	TRBJ2-7	few	CASSWGTSGGLIMPYEQYF	TGCGCCAGCAGCTGGGGGACTAGCGGGGGCCTTATAATGCCCTACGAGCAGTACTTC
TRBV28	NA	TRBJ2-7	few	CASSLAGAGSSYEQYF	TGTGCCAGCAGTTTAGCGGGCGCTGGGAGCTCCTACGAGCAGTACTTC
TRBV5-1	TRBD2	TRBJ2-1	NA	CASSLEGSGRPNEQFF	TGCGCCAGCAGCTTGGAAGGTAGCGGGAGGCCCAATGAGCAGTTCTTC
TRBV10-3	TRBD1	TRBJ1-1	few	CAISEGQGEAFF	TGTGCCATCAGTGAGGGACAGGGAGAAGCTTTCTTT
TRBV6-1	TRBD2	TRBJ2-5	NA	CASLGSGALGWTQYF	TGTGCCAGCCTGGGAAGCGGGGCCCTGGGGTGGACCCAGTACTTC
TRBV6-1	NA	TRBJ1-5	once	CASMGGQGQPQHF	TGTGCCAGCATGGGGGGTCAGGGTCAGCCCCAGCATTTT
TRBV19	TRBD2	TRBJ2-2	NA	CASSPRLAGATGELFF	TGTGCCAGTAGCCCGAGACTAGCGGGAGCCACCGGGGAGCTGTTTTTT
TRBV13	NA	TRBJ2-7	NA	CASSRKSGQSSYEQYF	TGTGCCAGCAGCCGGAAAAGCGGGCAGAGCTCCTACGAGCAGTACTTC
TRBV28	TRBD1	TRBJ2-5	NA	CASSPTGAPETQYF	TGTGCCAGCAGTCCAACAGGGGCCCCAGAGACCCAGTACTTC
TRBV11-2	TRBD2	TRBJ2-2	NA	CASRREGTGELFF	TGTGCCAGCCGGCGGGAGGGTACCGGGGAGCTGTTTTTT
TRBV2	NA	TRBJ1-6	NA	CASSGDSRAFNSPLHF	TGTGCCAGCAGTGGGGACTCCAGGGCTTTTAATTCACCCCTCCACTTT